This T cell receptor (beta chain) was sequenced for a study of immune cell composition in non-small cell lung cancer. At the level of the study: Lung adenocarcinoma or squamous carcinoma made up most tumours.

Regarding this clone: Its cognate antigen is unknown.

Only in-frame clones appear in the TCRdb table, and some are missing; sequencing was by immunoSEQ multiplex PCR. Seen here are roughly 14,000 clones, 81% observed once, and the top ten hold around 10%. Study-wide findings and caveats: Squamous carcinomas (roughly 80%) more often had tumour-associated clones >0.5% than adenocarcinomas (roughly 33%). TIL tumour reactivity correlated with maximal tumour-associated clone frequency in adenocarcinoma.

Trimming pared 0 bases from V and 2 bases from J, leaving 3 bases between. The CDR3 runs to 13 residues. Germline CDR1 is SGHDN and CDR2 is FVKESK. This sequence was found in a human donor with non-small cell lung cancer. The source material was lung tumor tissue. V usage is TRBV14 and J usage is TRBJ2-3; D unclear. This chain's CDR3 is CASSQELTDTQYF. CDR3 coding DNA: TGTGCCAGCAGCCAAGAACTCACAGATACGCAGTATTTT.